The sequence of this T cell receptor beta chain was determined in a study of CD8+ T cells in alopecia areata. At the level of the study: Percent affected scalp area, the SALT score, rated treated patients' severity. Study observations and caveats: Baseline CD8+ expansion's link to response remains uncertain, as there was one nonresponder. A large proportion of expanded lesional clones were detected persisting in scalp and blood during tofacitinib.

As for this clone: Its antigen is undetermined.

It was cDNA, reverse transcribed from extracted RNA, that served as the sequencing template. Assay used: immunoSEQ multiplex PCR; TCRdb lists only in-frame clones, some missing. The profile shows about 120,000 clones, roughly three fifths of them singletons. The treatment: oral pan-JAK inhibitor, 5-10 mg twice daily. Patients with alopecia areata provided lesional scalp punch biopsies as well as peripheral blood. V gave up 6 bases and J gave up 1 base, with 12 bases separating them. Looked up from germline, CDR1 is KGHSH and CDR2 is LQKENI. The CDR3 has 14 residues. V is TRBV18 and J is TRBJ1-1; D ambiguous. Source: CD4+ T cells sorted from blood, taken at week 24, from a patient treated with tofacitinib. The origin of this receptor is a human donor with alopecia areata. CDR3 coding DNA: TGTGCCAGCTCCCCCAAACAATCGAACACTGAAGCTTTCTTT. It encodes CASSPKQSNTEAFF.